The rows below give T cell receptor beta chains drawn from one sample of a study of T-cell reconstitution after alpha-beta-depleted transplantation in children. TCRdb reprocessed the PCR reads with MiXCR, giving one entry per CDR3 protein. The repertoire holds 200,000 to 300,000 distinct CDR3 sequences, with around 13% as singletons. Specimen: PBMCs from the stem cell graft donor, collected from the stem cell graft. These TCRs come from a human donor who donated a stem cell graft to a child with acute lymphoblastic leukemia. Both conserved end residues are part of each CDR3. D genes are given only for firm matches. Clone sizes are given selectively: once, few, many, or a class where the clone is expanded.

CDR3 length	J gene	V gene	clone size	D gene	CDR3 protein	CDR3 DNA
16	TRBJ2-2	TRBV7-9	many	.	CASSEKAVHNTGELFF	TGTGCCAGCAGCGAGAAGGCAGTACACAACACCGGGGAGCTGTTTTTT
19	TRBJ1-2	TRBV27	many	TRBD1	CASPPVSPRDRGRENGYTF	TGTGCCAGCCCTCCCGTTTCTCCTCGTGACAGGGGGCGCGAAAATGGCTACACCTTC
16	TRBJ2-2	TRBV29-1	many	.	CSVEDFGVANTGELFF	TGCAGCGTTGAAGATTTCGGGGTCGCCAACACCGGGGAGCTGTTTTTT
14	TRBJ2-1	TRBV9	many	TRBD1	CASSEDRGKNEQFF	TGTGCCAGCAGCGAGGACAGGGGAAAGAATGAGCAGTTCTTC
12	TRBJ2-3	TRBV25-1	many	.	CASSVWADTQYF	TGTGCCAGCAGTGTTTGGGCAGATACGCAGTATTTT
12	TRBJ2-3	TRBV5-1	many	.	CASSFLTDTQYF	TGCGCCAGCAGCTTCCTCACAGATACGCAGTATTTT
14	TRBJ1-5	TRBV6-5	many	.	CASSRGLAEQPQHF	TGTGCCAGCAGTAGGGGTCTCGCGGAGCAGCCCCAGCATTTT
16	TRBJ1-4	TRBV5-6	.	.	CASSLDPTGPNEKLFF	TGTGCCAGCAGCTTGGACCCTACGGGGCCTAATGAAAAACTGTTTTTT
13	TRBJ1-2	TRBV20-1	.	.	CPTRRGENYGYTF	TGCCCGACTAGGCGCGGGGAGAACTATGGCTACACCTTC
18	TRBJ2-2	TRBV10-3	.	TRBD1	CAISEWEIRDRQSGELFF	TGTGCCATCAGTGAGTGGGAGATCCGGGACAGGCAGAGCGGGGAGCTGTTTTTT
16	TRBJ1-5	TRBV19	many	TRBD1	CASSVTGTNSNQPQHF	TGTGCCAGTAGTGTGACAGGGACCAATAGCAATCAGCCCCAGCATTTT
16	TRBJ2-1	TRBV20-1	many	TRBD2	CSARGSGTSGSVEQFF	TGCAGTGCTAGAGGATCGGGGACTAGCGGTAGTGTTGAGCAGTTCTTC
17	TRBJ2-1	TRBV7-9	.	.	CASSSLARPSSYNEQFF	TGTGCCAGCAGCTCCTTGGCGCGGCCTTCTTCCTACAATGAGCAGTTCTTC
15	TRBJ2-3	TRBV5-1	many	.	CASMDGTRNTDTQYF	TGCGCCAGCATGGATGGGACACGGAACACAGATACGCAGTATTTT
15	TRBJ2-2	TRBV12-3/TRBV12-4	many	.	CASRMDRSRTGELFF	TGTGCCAGCAGAATGGACAGATCGCGGACCGGGGAGCTGTTTTTT
17	TRBJ2-2	TRBV24-1	many	.	CATSDLHGGRYTGELFF	TGTGCCACCAGTGATTTGCACGGGGGACGGTACACCGGGGAGCTGTTTTTT
13	TRBJ2-7	TRBV7-2	.	TRBD2	CASSLGGSREQYF	TGTGCCAGCAGCTTGGGAGGGTCCCGCGAGCAGTACTTC
14	TRBJ2-3	TRBV4-3	many	TRBD1	CASSRGQGTDTQYF	TGCGCCAGCAGCCGAGGACAGGGAACAGATACGCAGTATTTT
16	TRBJ2-1	TRBV12-3/TRBV12-4	many	.	CASSPITGADYNEQFF	TGTGCCAGCAGTCCTATTACAGGAGCTGACTACAATGAGCAGTTCTTC
13	TRBJ2-3	TRBV5-1	many	TRBD2	CASSRSGSDTQYF	TGCGCCAGCAGCCGTAGCGGGTCGGATACGCAGTATTTT
15	TRBJ2-7	TRBV5-6	many	TRBD2	CASSLGLAGGYEQYF	TGTGCCAGCAGCTTGGGACTAGCGGGAGGGTACGAGCAGTACTTC
14	TRBJ1-5	TRBV3-1	many	TRBD1	CASSRTGGDQPQHF	TGTGCCAGCAGCCGGACAGGGGGGGATCAGCCCCAGCATTTT